A single sample is the source of the 28 T cell receptor beta chains below, sequenced in a study of blood T cell repertoires in COVID-19. The data were produced by immunoSEQ multiplex PCR, yet TCRdb's version contains in-frame clones alone and is incomplete. The table lists some 100,000 clones, roughly four fifths of them singletons. Sequenced: peripheral blood. The origin of the receptors is a man aged 50 or older with active or convalescent COVID-19.

The gene calls are TRBV18 and TRBJ1-6, with D possibly matching TRBD1 (6 bases). CDR1 is KGHSH, CDR2 LQKENI, per germline. V lost 5 bases, J lost 8 bases, and 16 bases lay in between. CDR3 size: 15 residues. The CDR3 bases are TGTGCCAGCTCAGCGACGGGTTCAGGGGATTCACCCCTCCACTTT. This gives the protein CASSATGSGDSPLHF.

The rearrangement uses TRBV28 and TRBJ1-6; 7 bases line up with TRBD1. With V trimmed by 6 bases and J by 7 bases, 9 bases remained unmatched. The CDR3 has 15 residues. The germline V gene has CDR1 MDHEN and CDR2 SYDVKM. The CDR3 nucleotides read TGTGCCAGCAGCACACAGACAGGGTGGAATTCACCCCTCCACTTT. This translates into CASSTQTGWNSPLHF.

The chain uses TRBV19 and TRBJ2-3; D is perhaps TRBD2 (7 bases). V was cut by 3 bases and J by 0 bases, with 16 bases left in between. Germline V CDR1 and CDR2: LNHDA, SQIVND (reference sequence). The CDR3 has 17 residues. In DNA form, the CDR3 reads TGTGCCAGTAGTATTGGCGGGGGCGGAATTAGCACAGATACGCAGTATTTT. It translates to CASSIGGGGISTDTQYF.

This clone occurred once. V usage is TRBV6-5 and J usage is TRBJ2-7; 11 bases line up with TRBD2. V gave up 6 bases and J gave up 2 bases; unmatched junction bases: 6. Per germline, CDR1 MNHEY and CDR2 SVGAGI. The CDR3 spans 15 residues. The DNA for the CDR3 is TGTGCCAGCAGCATACTAGCGGGGGCCACCTACGAGCAGTACTTC. Translated: CASSILAGATYEQYF.

This clone has a count of ten or more. This chain's CDR3 is CASSQGRGSEAFF. CDR3 in DNA: TGCGCCAGCAGCCAAGGGCGGGGATCTGAAGCTTTCTTT. This rearrangement joins TRBV4-3 to TRBJ1-1; D unresolved. Trimming shortened V by 1 base and J by 6 bases, and 9 bases separated the two germline ends. Germline assignment: CDR1 LGHNA and CDR2 YSLEER. The length of the CDR3 is 13 residues.

The chain recombines TRBV2 with TRBJ1-4, with a tentative D call TRBD1 (6 bases). CDR1 and CDR2 from the germline V gene are SNHLY and FYNNEI. This CDR3 has 15 residues. The V end lost 5 bases, the J end lost 4 bases, and 14 bases lay between the germline ends. The CDR3 sequence: CASSTGQPINEKLFF. As DNA, the CDR3 is TGTGCCAGCAGTACCGGACAGCCTATTAATGAAAAACTGTTTTTT.

The chain is built from TRBV28 and TRBJ1-2, with a possible D match to TRBD1 (6 bases). Trimming cost V 6 bases and J 3 bases, with 14 bases left between them. The CDR3 covers 14 residues. The V gene's germline CDR1 is MDHEN and CDR2 SYDVKM. The chain's CDR3 is CASRTDYRDYGYTF. The CDR3 DNA is TGTGCCAGCAGGACAGACTACAGGGACTATGGCTACACCTTC.

J is TRBJ1-4 and V is TRBV19; 8 positions match TRBD1. The CDR3 contains 15 residues. V was clipped by 5 bases and J by 7 bases; unmatched bases: 9. Germline CDR1 reads LNHDA; CDR2 reads SQIVND (reference sequence). CDR3 sequence: CASSPRQGKGEKLFF. The CDR3 DNA sequence: TGTGCCAGTAGTCCTCGACAGGGGAAGGGTGAAAAACTGTTTTTT. Combining the CDR3 with reference TRBV19 and TRBJ1-4 gives the whole variable domain DGGITQSPKYLFRKEGQNVTLSCEQNLNHDAMYWYRQDPGQGLRLIYYSQIVNDFQKGDIAEGYSVSREKKESFPLTVTSAQKNPTAFYLCASSPRQGKGEKLFFGSGTQLSVL.

Remarks on this clone: Possible read error: a much larger clone is one base away. Other DNA sequences of this sample code for an identical CDR3. The V and J genes are TRBV7-2 and TRBJ1-1, with D possibly matching TRBD1 (5 bases). The CDR3 consists of 13 residues. CDR1 and CDR2 from the germline V gene are SGHTA and FQGNSA. The V gene lost 4 bases and the J gene lost 1 base, with 7 bases spanning the gap. The CDR3 loop is CASSSGQNTEAFF. CDR3 DNA sequence: TGTGCCAGCAGCTCCGGACAGAACACTGAAGCTTTCTTT. Variable domain in full (rest from reference TRBV7-2 and TRBJ1-1): GAGVSQSPSNKVTEKGKDVELRCDPISGHTALYWYRQSLGQGLEFLIYFQGNSAPDKSGLPSDRFSAERTGGSVSTLTIQRTQQEDSAVYLCASSSGQNTEAFFGQGTRLTVV.

V and J are TRBV3-1 (or the pseudogene TRBV3-2) and TRBJ2-4; the D gene is possibly TRBD1 (6 bases). This CDR3 is 19 amino acids long. CDR1 is LGHDT, CDR2 YNNKEL, per germline (reference sequence). The germline V and J ends were trimmed by 1 base and 0 bases, with 19 bases remaining between them. The CDR3: CASSQGGLGSLLAKNIQYF. The DNA for the CDR3 is TGTGCCAGCAGCCAAGGGGGGCTCGGATCCTTACTAGCCAAAAACATTCAGTACTTC.

This clone appeared a few times. The CDR3 region is CASSISQGMGPLHF. In nucleotides, the CDR3 is TGTGCCAGTAGTATTAGTCAGGGGATGGGACCCCTCCACTTT. This rearrangement joins TRBV19 to TRBJ1-6, with TRBD1 as a possible D gene (6 bases). Germline CDR1 reads LNHDA; CDR2 reads SQIVND (reference sequence). This CDR3 is 14 amino acids long. V lost 3 bases and J lost 12, with 15 bases in between.

The V and J genes are TRBV6-2 or TRBV6-3 and TRBJ1-5; D gene unclear. Per germline, CDR1 MNHEY and CDR2 SVGEGT. The CDR3 totals 13 residues. The V gene lost 6 bases and the J gene lost 8 bases, with 14 bases spanning the gap. For the CDR3, the DNA is TGTGCCAGCAGCCCCGACCGGACTGAGCCCCAGCATTTT. Its protein is CASSPDRTEPQHF.

The chain has TRBV6-5 and TRBJ1-1; D unresolved. From germline, CDR1 is MNHEY and CDR2 SVGAGI. The length of the CDR3 is 15 residues. The V and J ends lost 0 bases and 3 bases respectively, with 11 bases between them. For the CDR3, the DNA is TGTGCCAGCAGTTACTCGGACTCTAGGGACACTGAAGCTTTCTTT. This codes for CASSYSDSRDTEAFF.

The table lists this clone with a few counts. V gene TRBV5-4 combines with J gene TRBJ2-1; 10 bases align to TRBD2. V was pared by 5 bases and J by 4 bases, with 6 bases of the junction left unmatched. The germline V gene has CDR1 SGHNT and CDR2 YYREEE (reference sequence). The CDR3 length is 15 residues. The CDR3 protein is CASRTAGGPYNEQFF. The CDR3 bases are TGTGCCAGCAGGACAGCGGGGGGGCCTTACAATGAGCAGTTCTTC.

This chain links TRBV5-4 with TRBJ1-6; D is possibly TRBD1 (5 bases). Germline V gives CDR1 SGHNT, CDR2 YYREEE (reference sequence). V was pared by 0 bases and J by 9 bases, with 16 bases between. The CDR3 contains 16 residues. This chain's CDR3 is CASSLEGRGASSPLHF. CDR3 in DNA: TGTGCCAGCAGCTTGGAGGGGCGCGGGGCGTCTTCACCCCTCCACTTT. Variable domain in full (rest from reference TRBV5-4 and TRBJ1-6): ETGVTQSPTHLIKTRGQQVTLRCSSQSGHNTVSWYQQALGQGPQFIFQYYREEENGRGNFPPRFSGLQFPNYSSELNVNALELDDSALYLCASSLEGRGASSPLHFGNGTRLTVT.

The count of this clone is one. V usage is TRBV27 and J usage is TRBJ1-6; D is possibly TRBD1 (6 bases). The germline V and J ends were trimmed by 6 bases and 1 base, with 13 bases remaining between them. Germline CDR1 is MNHEY and CDR2 is SMNVEV (reference sequence). CDR3 length: 16 amino acids. CDR3 sequence: CASRWQGQSYNSPLHF. The CDR3 DNA sequence: TGTGCCAGCAGATGGCAGGGGCAATCCTATAATTCACCCCTCCACTTT.

This clone was recorded once. The gene calls are TRBV7-2 and TRBJ2-5; D may be TRBD2 (7 bases). The CDR3 covers 16 residues. Deletions cut 3 bases from V and 1 base from J, with 15 bases between. The germline V gene encodes CDR1 SGHTA and CDR2 FQGNSA. CDR3 nucleotide sequence: TGTGCCAGCAGCTTTGGGCCGGGGGGCCTCCAAGAGACCCAGTACTTC. As protein: CASSFGPGGLQETQYF.

The genes are TRBV7-9 and TRBJ1-1; possible D gene TRBD1, 5 bases. Germline CDR1 is SEHNR and CDR2 is FQNEAQ (reference sequence). The CDR3 is 15 amino acids. V gave up 5 bases and J gave up 0 bases, with 13 bases separating them. The CDR3 reads CASSPRGGMNTEAFF. The CDR3 region has the DNA TGTGCCAGCAGCCCCCGGGGGGGGATGAACACTGAAGCTTTCTTT.

The V gene is TRBV5-1, the J gene TRBJ1-1, with TRBD1 matching 8 bases. Trimming removed 5 bases from V and 4 bases from J; junction bases left unmatched: 4. There are 13 residues in the CDR3. The germline V gene has CDR1 SGHRS and CDR2 YFSETQ. CDR3 sequence: CASRQGASTEAFF. CDR3 nucleotides: TGCGCCAGCAGGCAGGGGGCTAGCACTGAAGCTTTCTTT.

This clone was recorded a few times. The CDR3 reads CASSTRERGRFPYEQYF. The CDR3 DNA follows: TGTGCCAGCAGCACCCGAGAGAGGGGGCGCTTCCCCTACGAGCAGTACTTC. This rearrangement joins TRBV21-1 to TRBJ2-7; TRBD1, the table's D call, was not compared with the DNA. TRBV21-1 is a pseudogene locus. CDR3 size: 17 residues.

The gene calls are TRBV19 and TRBJ1-5; D is ambiguous. The CDR3 spans 15 residues. Germline V gene sequence: CDR1 LNHDA, CDR2 SQIVND (reference sequence). V lost 1 base, J lost 0 bases, and 7 bases lay in between. The CDR3 DNA reads as TGTGCCAGTAGTATAGGACTTTATAGCAATCAGCCCCAGCATTTT. Its translation: CASSIGLYSNQPQHF.

The J gene is TRBJ2-1, the V gene TRBV5-1, with 9 bases that match TRBD2. The CDR3 runs 15 residues. The germline CDR1 and CDR2 sequences are SGHRS and YFSETQ. Trimming cost V 0 bases and J 8 bases; bases outside gene matches: 6. The CDR3 sequence is CASSLVAGGLYEQFF. CDR3 in DNA: TGCGCCAGCAGCTTGGTGGCGGGGGGGCTGTATGAGCAGTTCTTC.

This rearrangement joins TRBV24-1 to TRBJ2-3; D is perhaps TRBD2 (6 bases). This CDR3 spans 19 amino acids. The V and J ends lost 0 bases and 3 bases respectively, with 21 bases between them. Germline V CDR1 and CDR2: KGHDR, SFDVKD. The CDR3, as DNA: TGTGCCACCAGTGATTTGGGGGAGGACCCCCCCAAAGCAACAGATACGCAGTATTTT. This encodes CATSDLGEDPPKATDTQYF.

This chain uses TRBV7-9 with TRBJ2-5; 13 positions agree with TRBD2. Germline CDR1 SEHNR, CDR2 FQNEAQ (reference sequence). This CDR3 is built from 15 residues. Germline trimming cut 5 bases from V and 2 bases from J; bases unmatched to any gene: 2. The CDR3 DNA reads as TGTGCCAGCAGCCGACTAGCGGGGGGTCAAGAGACCCAGTACTTC. Residues: CASSRLAGGQETQYF.

This clone is a singleton in its sample. This sequence joins TRBV24-1 and TRBJ2-3, with 8 positions matching TRBD2. Per the germline V gene, CDR1 is KGHDR and CDR2 is SFDVKD. V dropped 9 bases and J dropped 4; count of bases not matched to a gene: 5. The CDR3 runs 13 residues. Written as DNA, the CDR3 is TGTGCCACCGACGGGGGGGCCGCAGATACGCAGTATTTT. Translated, it gives CATDGGAADTQYF.

There are a few counts of this clone. The junction shows a germline mismatch at one end, possibly a read error. The chain combines TRBV19 with TRBJ1-2; D gene ambiguous. The CDR3 loop spans 10 amino acids. The germline CDR1 and CDR2 sequences are LNHDA and SQIVND (reference sequence). For the CDR3, the DNA is TGTGCCAGTAGTAACAATGGCTACACCTTC. As protein: CASSNNGYTF.

This chain links TRBV28 with TRBJ2-6, with 12 bases fitting TRBD1. V shed 7 bases, J shed 1 base, and the junction held 5 bases outside the gene matches. The CDR3 has 17 amino acids. Germline assignment: CDR1 MDHEN and CDR2 SYDVKM. CDR3: CASIPGQGASGANVLTF. For the CDR3, the DNA is TGTGCCAGCATTCCGGGACAGGGGGCTTCTGGGGCCAACGTCCTGACTTTC. Complete variable domain (other parts from reference TRBV28 and TRBJ2-6): DVKVTQSSRYLVKRTGEKVFLECVQDMDHENMFWYRQDPGLGLRLIYFSYDVKMKEKGDIPEGYSVSREKKERFSLILESASTNQTSMYLCASIPGQGASGANVLTFGAGSRLTVL.

The rearrangement joins TRBV27 to TRBJ2-1, with 7 bases identical to TRBD2. There are 16 residues in the CDR3. V lost 7 bases and J lost 6; bases outside the gene matches: 15. Germline CDR1 and CDR2: MNHEY and SMNVEV (reference sequence). CDR3 nucleotides: TGTGCCAGCATTCGTCGGGCGGCTAGCGGTGTCAATGAGCAGTTCTTC. Translation gives CASIRRAASGVNEQFF.